The 11 T cell receptor beta chains presented below share a single source sample, sequenced in a study of blood T cell repertoires in COVID-19. Assay used: immunoSEQ multiplex PCR; TCRdb lists only in-frame clones, some missing. Among 150,000 to 200,000 clones listed, around four fifths were seen once. Sequencing was done on a sample of peripheral blood. These receptors were collected from a man in his 70s with acute or convalescent COVID-19.

The sample holds one count of this clone. This sequence joins TRBV27 and TRBJ2-4; TRBD2 agrees at 10 bases. After removal of 7 bases from V and 0 bases from J, the junction contained 9 bases not matched to a gene. The germline V gene has CDR1 MNHEY and CDR2 SMNVEV (reference sequence). This CDR3 is built from 17 residues. The CDR3 sequence is CASKRTSGFLAKNIQYF. CDR3 bases: TGTGCCAGCAAAAGGACTAGCGGTTTTCTAGCCAAAAACATTCAGTACTTC.

The J gene is TRBJ2-7, the V gene TRBV28; D gene ambiguous. The CDR3 covers 15 residues. The germline V and J ends were trimmed by 2 bases and 0 bases, with 11 bases remaining between them. Germline V gives CDR1 MDHEN, CDR2 SYDVKM. In nucleotides, the CDR3 is TGTGCCAGCAGTTTAACCGCCCACAGCTCCTACGAGCAGTACTTC. Encoded protein: CASSLTAHSSYEQYF.

The V call is TRBV6-5, the J call TRBJ2-2, with 8 positions matching TRBD2. Per germline, CDR1 MNHEY and CDR2 SVGAGI. The CDR3 length is 16 residues. The trim removed 4 bases at V and 5 bases at J, leaving 9 bases unmatched. As DNA, the CDR3 is TGTGCCAGCAGTTTTGCAGCGGGGGTGAAGACCGGGGAGCTGTTTTTT. It specifies CASSFAAGVKTGELFF.

The gene calls are TRBV2 and TRBJ1-1; the D gene is possibly TRBD1 (5 bases). The ends were cut back, 2 bases at V and 7 bases at J, with 11 bases in the middle. Germline V CDR1 and CDR2: SNHLY, FYNNEI. The CDR3 is made up of 13 amino acids. The CDR3 region has the DNA TGTGCCAGCAGTGAAACGGGGGGGGATGAAGCTTTCTTT. Protein sequence: CASSETGGDEAFF.

The V call is TRBV19, the J call TRBJ2-1; 7 bases line up with TRBD1. Germline assignment: CDR1 LNHDA and CDR2 SQIVND (reference sequence). The CDR3 spans 14 residues. Trimming cost V 5 bases and J 6 bases; bases outside gene matches: 7. The CDR3 here is CASSPRQGANEQFF. For the CDR3, the DNA is TGTGCCAGTAGTCCCCGACAGGGCGCCAATGAGCAGTTCTTC.

The V gene is TRBV6-5, the J gene TRBJ2-7; D perhaps matches TRBD1 (5 bases). The CDR3 extends over 15 amino acids. Germline V gene lookup returns CDR1 MNHEY and CDR2 SVGAGI. V lost 0 bases and J lost 1, with 10 bases in between. CDR3 nucleotides: TGTGCCAGCAGTTACTCTGTTGCAGGGTCCTACGAGCAGTACTTC. This sequence encodes CASSYSVAGSYEQYF.

The rearrangement uses TRBV11-3 and TRBJ2-1, with D uncertain. Germline V gives CDR1 SGHNT, CDR2 YENEEA. V was cut by 5 bases and J by 0 bases, with 20 bases left in between. The CDR3 runs 18 residues. The CDR3 DNA reads as TGTGCCAGCAGCCAACGTCGAGGCTCCTTTAGCTCCTACAATGAGCAGTTCTTC. Encoded protein: CASSQRRGSFSSYNEQFF.

The chain joins TRBV18 to TRBJ2-3; 8 bases fit TRBD1. The ends lost 2 bases at V and 2 bases at J; junction bases unmatched: 6. Germline CDR1 KGHSH, CDR2 LQKENI. The CDR3 runs 16 residues. CDR3 in DNA: TGTGCCAGCTCACCAGTAGCCCAGGGGGCCACAGATACGCAGTATTTT. Translation gives CASSPVAQGATDTQYF. The full variable domain, completed using reference TRBV18 and TRBJ2-3, is NAGVMQNPRHLVRRRGQEARLRCSPMKGHSHVYWYRQLPEEGLKFMVYLQKENIIDESGMPKERFSAEFPKEGPSILRIQQVVRGDSAAYFCASSPVAQGATDTQYFGPGTRLTVL.

The V and J genes are TRBV2 and TRBJ2-1; TRBD2 aligns across 9 bases. This CDR3 contains 15 residues. Losses at the gene ends were 5 bases for V and 6 bases for J; bases not matched to a gene: 8. From germline, CDR1 is SNHLY and CDR2 FYNNEI. The CDR3 protein is CASSLSGSVGNEQFF. The CDR3 nucleotides are TGTGCCAGCAGTCTTAGCGGGAGTGTGGGCAATGAGCAGTTCTTC.

This clone occurred a few times. The chain couples TRBV28 to TRBJ1-6, with D possibly being TRBD1 (6 bases). The CDR3 contains 15 residues. CDR1 is MDHEN, CDR2 SYDVKM, per germline. Trimming stripped 3 bases from V and 7 bases from J, with 13 bases between. CDR3 nucleotides: TGTGCCAGCAGTTTTAGAGACAGGTGGAATTCACCCCTCCACTTT. It codes for CASSFRDRWNSPLHF.

The chain is built from TRBV10-1 and TRBJ2-4, with D perhaps matching TRBD1 (5 bases). CDR3 length: 15 amino acids. The V end lost 8 bases, the J end lost 0 bases, and 14 bases lay between the germline ends. Germline values: CDR1 WNHNN, CDR2 SYGVQD (reference sequence). The DNA of the CDR3 is TGCGCCAGCTCACTGGGGCCTCTAGCCAAAAACATTCAGTACTTC. Its translation: CASSLGPLAKNIQYF.